The 28 T cell receptor beta chains in this list originate from one sample, sequenced in a study of blood T cells in healthy people across ages. Primed by a sample-barcoded 5' primer and a J-beta primer mix, a second PCR proceeded for roughly 7 to 12 cycles. Each CDR3 protein is one row after TCRdb ran MiXCR on the 5' RACE reads. The table shows roughly 570,000 distinct CDR3 sequences, with approximately 30% occurring only once. The specimen was blood. The receptors originated from a woman in her sixties or seventies in good health.

The CDR3 loop is CASSYPDSGETQYF. CDR3 in DNA: TGTGCCAGCAGTTACCCGGACAGTGGGGAGACCCAGTACTTC. The chain combines TRBV6-6 with TRBJ2-5, with D tentatively TRBD1 (6 bases). The CDR3 spans 14 residues. Germline CDR1 MNHNY, CDR2 SVGAGI (reference sequence). With 2 bases removed from V and 5 bases from J, the gap between germline ends came to 12 bases.

The chain is built from TRBV11-2 and TRBJ2-5; D is perhaps TRBD2 (5 bases). The V and J ends lost 5 bases and 2 bases respectively, with 12 bases between them. Germline V gene sequence: CDR1 SGHAT, CDR2 FQNNGV. The CDR3 runs to 14 residues. The CDR3 DNA reads as TGTGCCAGCAGCCCACGTGGGGAGCAAGAGACCCAGTACTTC. Translated, it gives CASSPRGEQETQYF.

V gene TRBV5-1 combines with J gene TRBJ1-1; a possible D gene is TRBD1 (5 bases). The V gene lost 0 bases and the J gene lost 5 bases, with 14 bases spanning the gap. Germline CDR1 SGHRS, CDR2 YFSETQ. This CDR3 contains 15 residues. CDR3 in amino acids: CASSLVQGLGTEAFF. CDR3 nucleotide sequence: TGCGCCAGCAGCTTGGTGCAGGGTTTGGGAACTGAAGCTTTCTTT.

This clonotype appeared a few times. The genes are TRBV7-9 and TRBJ2-7; either TRBD1 or TRBD2 may fit D (5 bases each). The CDR3 totals 14 residues. Germline CDR1 reads SEHNR; CDR2 reads FQNEAQ (reference sequence). The ends were cut back, 5 bases at V and 0 bases at J, with 11 bases in the middle. The CDR3 region is CASSAHGASYEQYF. CDR3 nucleotide sequence: TGTGCCAGCAGCGCGCACGGGGCCTCCTACGAGCAGTACTTC.

The chain is built from TRBV5-1 and TRBJ2-5, with 11 bases matching TRBD2. After removal of 1 base from V and 2 bases from J, the junction contained 7 bases not matched to a gene. CDR1 and CDR2 (germline): SGHRS, YFSETQ. The CDR3 runs to 17 residues. CDR3 amino acids: CASSLRTSGGLQETQYF. Here the CDR3 DNA reads TGCGCCAGCAGCTTGAGAACTAGCGGGGGCCTTCAAGAGACCCAGTACTTC. The variable domain in full, completed from reference TRBV5-1 and TRBJ2-5, reads KAGVTQTPRYLIKTRGQQVTLSCSPISGHRSVSWYQQTPGQGLQFLFEYFSETQRNKGNFPGRFSGRQFSNSRSEMNVSTLELGDSALYLCASSLRTSGGLQETQYFGPGTRLLVL.

The chain's CDR3 is CASSPTFGTEAFF. In DNA, the CDR3 is TGTGCCAGCAGTCCCACATTTGGCACTGAAGCTTTCTTT. The chain is built from TRBV6-4 and TRBJ1-1; D uncertain. Germline V gene sequence: CDR1 MRHNA, CDR2 SNTAGT. Trimming shortened V by 5 bases and J by 4 bases, and 11 bases separated the two germline ends. This CDR3 is built from 13 residues.

The J gene is TRBJ2-7, the V gene TRBV7-2; TRBD1 matches 10 bases. The CDR3 is 15 residues long. The V gene's germline CDR1 is SGHTA and CDR2 FQGNSA. Trimming removed 1 base from V and 4 bases from J; junction bases left unmatched: 4. The CDR3 spells CASSLGGTGEYEQYF. The CDR3 nucleotides are TGTGCCAGCAGCTTAGGCGGGACAGGGGAGTACGAGCAGTACTTC.

V usage is TRBV19 and J usage is TRBJ2-3; TRBD2 aligns across 9 bases. Germline lookup yields CDR1 LNHDA and CDR2 SQIVND (reference sequence). The junction had 2 bases not matched to a gene; V was cut back by 7 bases and J by 0 bases. The CDR3 contains 14 residues. The CDR3 region is CASILAGSTDTQYF. The CDR3 DNA reads as TGTGCCAGTATTCTAGCGGGGAGCACAGATACGCAGTATTTT.

This clonotype was counted between two and nine times. This chain uses TRBV28 with TRBJ1-1, with D unresolved. CDR1 is MDHEN, CDR2 SYDVKM, per germline. With 1 base removed from V and 4 bases from J, the gap between germline ends came to 13 bases. This CDR3 contains 15 residues. The CDR3 spells CASSLLSGLSTEAFF. Written as DNA, the CDR3 is TGTGCCAGCAGTTTATTATCGGGGTTGAGCACTGAAGCTTTCTTT.

This rearrangement joins TRBV7-2 to TRBJ2-5; 8 nucleotides line up with TRBD1. Germline CDR1 reads SGHTA; CDR2 reads FQGNSA. The J segment lost 3 bases and the V segment lost 5 bases, leaving 8 bases of the junction unmatched. The CDR3 is made up of 15 amino acids. The CDR3 DNA reads as TGTGCCAGCAGCCCAGGGGGCTGGTTCGAAGAGACCCAGTACTTC. Translation: CASSPGGWFEETQYF.

The rearrangement links TRBV3-1 to TRBJ2-4; D possibly corresponds to TRBD1 (5 bases). The CDR3 has 16 amino acids. The germline V gene has CDR1 LGHDT and CDR2 YNNKEL (reference sequence). Between the trimmed V and J ends, which lost 1 base and 0 bases, there was a span of 10 bases. CDR3 in DNA: TGTGCCAGCAGCCAAGTAGACAGTCCAGCCAAAAACATTCAGTACTTC. Translating it yields CASSQVDSPAKNIQYF.

This clonotype was counted a few times. The rearrangement links TRBV10-3 to TRBJ2-4; 12 positions match TRBD2. Germline V lookup: CDR1 ENHRY, CDR2 SYGVKD. This CDR3 region has 19 residues. After removal of 0 bases from V and 2 bases from J, the junction contained 8 bases not matched to a gene. The CDR3: CAISESGTTSGGPKNIQYF. DNA for the CDR3: TGTGCCATCAGTGAGTCGGGTACGACTAGCGGGGGCCCCAAAAACATTCAGTACTTC.

The table lists this clonotype with a few counts. The chain uses TRBV4-3 and TRBJ2-2; D is unresolved. The V end was cut by 6 bases, the J end by 0 bases, with 8 bases between. This CDR3 spans 14 amino acids. CDR1 and CDR2 (germline): LGHNA, YSLEER. In DNA form, the CDR3 reads TGCGCCAGCAGACTCCTCGCGAACACCGGGGAGCTGTTTTTT. The encoded protein is CASRLLANTGELFF.

This sequence joins TRBV7-9 and TRBJ2-7; 14 bases map to TRBD2. This CDR3 has 17 amino acids. Trimming cost V 5 bases and J 3 bases; bases outside gene matches: 9. Looked up from germline, CDR1 is SEHNR and CDR2 is FQNEAQ (reference sequence). CDR3 protein: CASSPGTSGGSVYEQYF. CDR3 DNA: TGTGCCAGCAGCCCTGGGACTAGCGGGGGATCCGTCTACGAGCAGTACTTC.

The chain uses TRBV12-3 or TRBV12-4 and TRBJ2-1; 11 bases match TRBD2. This CDR3 region has 15 residues. Trimming at V came to 5 bases and at J to 7 bases, leaving 7 bases not matched to a gene. The DNA for the CDR3 is TGTGCCAGCAGTCGAACTAGCGGGAGTTGGAATGAGCAGTTCTTC. Its protein is CASSRTSGSWNEQFF.

This clonotype turned up a few times. The gene calls are TRBV7-2 and TRBJ2-7, with D perhaps matching TRBD2 (6 bases). The CDR3 has 15 residues. Germline CDR1 and CDR2: SGHTA and FQGNSA. V was cut by 5 bases and J by 5 bases, with 19 bases left in between. CDR3 in amino acids: CASSQTSAGRDEQYF. The CDR3 bases are TGTGCCAGCAGCCAGACTAGTGCGGGTCGGGACGAGCAGTACTTC.

This clonotype turned up a few times. This CDR3 reads CASSDPSGTSMFF. CDR3 coding DNA: TGTGCCAGCAGCGACCCCTCCGGGACAAGTATGTTTTTT. The genes are TRBV4-2 and TRBJ1-4; TRBD1 is a possible D gene (6 bases). Germline V gene sequence: CDR1 LGHNA, CDR2 YNFKEQ. V lost 5 bases to trimming and J lost 15 bases, with 19 bases between them. The CDR3 has 13 residues.

This chain uses TRBV7-3 with TRBJ2-3, with unresolved D. V lost 1 base and J lost 3, with 5 bases in between. The CDR3 runs to 13 residues. Per germline, CDR1 SGHTA and CDR2 FQGTGA. The DNA for the CDR3 is TGTGCCAGCAGCTTAAAGAGGACAGATACGCAGTATTTT. Encoded protein: CASSLKRTDTQYF.

This clonotype was counted only a few times. V usage is TRBV20-1 and J usage is TRBJ2-3, with 7 bases fitting TRBD2. The CDR3 covers 14 residues. CDR1 and CDR2 from the germline V gene are DFQATT and SNEGSKA (reference sequence). V was clipped by 1 base and J by 4 bases; unmatched bases: 5. CDR3 sequence: CSARGRGMADTQYF. CDR3 nucleotide sequence: TGCAGTGCTAGAGGGCGGGGGATGGCAGATACGCAGTATTTT.

This clonotype was counted between two and nine times. The genes are TRBV20-1 and TRBJ2-5; 10 bases are shared with TRBD2. The DNA end lines up better with TRBJ2-1; the J call may be wrong. This CDR3 is 14 amino acids long. From germline, CDR1 is DFQATT and CDR2 SNEGSKA (reference sequence). CDR3 protein: CSAEGGSGGREQFF. As DNA, the CDR3 is TGCAGTGCTGAGGGGGGTAGCGGGGGGCGTGAGCAGTTCTTC.

The rearrangement links TRBV4-3 to TRBJ2-1; D unclear. Germline V gene data show CDR1 as LGHNA and CDR2 as YSLEER. V was trimmed by 0 bases and J by 1 base, leaving 16 bases between them. This CDR3 has 18 residues. The CDR3 loop is CASSQDIPRVGSYNEQFF. In DNA, the CDR3 is TGCGCCAGCAGCCAAGATATTCCCCGGGTGGGATCCTACAATGAGCAGTTCTTC.

V is TRBV5-1 and J is TRBJ2-1; 8 positions agree with TRBD1. V gave up 4 bases and J gave up 0 bases; unmatched junction bases: 3. CDR1 is SGHRS and CDR2 is YFSETQ in the germline V gene. The CDR3 loop spans 15 amino acids. The CDR3 nucleotides read TGCGCCAGCAGCACAGGGGGAGGCTCCTACAATGAGCAGTTCTTC. It yields the protein CASSTGGGSYNEQFF.

Details on this clonotype: The conserved closing phenylalanine or tryptophan is absent in this CDR3, likely reflecting a read error. The genes are TRBV24-1 and TRBJ2-1; 10 nucleotides agree with TRBD2. Germline V gene lookup returns CDR1 KGHDR and CDR2 SFDVKD. The CDR3 runs 14 residues. J gave up 4 bases and V 9 bases, and 5 bases lay outside the gene matches. The CDR3 DNA reads TGTGCCACCCAAGGAGCGGGAGGGTACAATGAGCAGTTCCTC. Translated: CATQGAGGYNEQFL.

The chain joins TRBV12-5 to TRBJ2-1; a weak D match, TRBD2 (6 bases). This CDR3 is 14 amino acids long. Germline V lookup: CDR1 LGHNT, CDR2 FRNRAP. V lost 2 bases and J 9 bases, leaving 14 bases between the germline ends. The CDR3 DNA reads as TGTGCTAGTGGTTTGTGGAGGGAAGGTGGTGAGCAGTTCTTC. Its protein product is CASGLWREGGEQFF.

V and J are TRBV3-1 and TRBJ2-3; D gene uncertain. V gave up 2 bases and J gave up 5 bases, with 8 bases separating them. This CDR3 is 13 amino acids long. Per germline, CDR1 LGHDT and CDR2 YNNKEL (reference sequence). In DNA, the CDR3 is TGTGCCAGCAGCCAACATACTAAAGATACGCAGTATTTT. This gives the protein CASSQHTKDTQYF.

For this clonotype: The junction departs from the called germline gene at one end, perhaps through a read error. The V call is TRBV5-1, the J call TRBJ2-7; 12 bases align to TRBD1. Germline CDR1 SGHRS, CDR2 YFSETQ. This CDR3 is built from 15 residues. The CDR3 region is CASSSYGTGGYERYF. The CDR3 DNA reads as TGCGCCAGCAGCTCCTACGGGACAGGGGGCTACGAGCGGTACTTC.

This clonotype was counted a few times. The genes are TRBV4-2 and TRBJ2-1; no clear D. The length of the CDR3 is 17 residues. Trimming removed 0 bases at V and 1 base at J, with 13 bases between. Germline assignment: CDR1 LGHNA and CDR2 YNFKEQ. The CDR3 reads CASSQESEYRSYNEQFF. Here the CDR3 DNA reads TGTGCCAGCAGCCAAGAGTCGGAGTATAGGTCCTACAATGAGCAGTTCTTC.

The chain couples TRBV7-2 to TRBJ2-5, with D uncertain. The germline V gene encodes CDR1 SGHTA and CDR2 FQGNSA. The germline V and J ends were trimmed by 0 bases and 0 bases, with 11 bases remaining between them. CDR3 length: 16 residues. The CDR3 DNA is TGTGCCAGCAGCTTAGCCCTAGGGCCGTACCAAGAGACCCAGTACTTC. Amino acid sequence: CASSLALGPYQETQYF.